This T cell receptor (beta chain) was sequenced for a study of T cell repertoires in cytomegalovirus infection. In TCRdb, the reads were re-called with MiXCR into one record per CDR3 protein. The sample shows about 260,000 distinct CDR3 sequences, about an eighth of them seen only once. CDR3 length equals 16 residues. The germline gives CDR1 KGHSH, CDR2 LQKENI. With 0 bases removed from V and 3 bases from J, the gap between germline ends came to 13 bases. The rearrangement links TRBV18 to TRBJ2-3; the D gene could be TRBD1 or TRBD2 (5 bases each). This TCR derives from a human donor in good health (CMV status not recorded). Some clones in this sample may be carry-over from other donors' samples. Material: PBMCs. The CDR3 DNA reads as TGTGCCAGCTCACCACCGAGGGGAAAGGGGACAGATACGCAGTATTTT. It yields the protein CASSPPRGKGTDTQYF.